This section outlines one TCR beta chain sequence together with its context. The data derive from a study of blood T cell repertoires in COVID-19. Study as a whole: Sites across the United States, Italy and Spain contributed samples from acute and convalescent COVID-19. From T cells, B-cell-depleted T cells, or PBMCs came the material, which was cDNA or gDNA.

The CDR3 runs 14 residues. Per the germline V gene, CDR1 is MDHEN and CDR2 is SYDVKM. Trimming took 4 bases from V and 4 from J, leaving 13 bases between them. In the study's own analysis: Amplifying reference gene primers gave estimates of nucleated cell counts. Only in-frame clones appear in the TCRdb table, and some are missing; sequencing was by immunoSEQ multiplex PCR. That table supplies the V and J calls and clone size; D and trimming were determined from the DNA. The sample contains approximately 120,000 clones, roughly 72% of which appear only once. The J gene is TRBJ1-2, the V gene TRBV28; possibly TRBD1 for D (6 bases). Sequencing was done on a sample of peripheral blood. This sequence was found in a human donor in a cohort sampled during active COVID-19. The CDR3 reads CASSSNRVGYGYTF. For the CDR3, the DNA is TGTGCCAGCAGTTCAAACAGGGTCGGCTATGGCTACACCTTC.